This T cell receptor beta chain was observed in a study of regulatory T cells in long-lasting Graves disease. This CDR3 is 13 amino acids long. The germline gives CDR1 SGHRS, CDR2 YFSETQ. J lost 6 bases, V lost 4 bases, and 6 bases had no gene match. Indicated time point: newly diagnosed GD, antithyroid drugs for less than 3 months. With RNA extracted from PBMCs as input, the TCR library was made. This clonotype was seen ten or more times. Building the TCR beta libraries relied on iRepertoire HTBI primers, and CDR3 regions underwent Arm-PCR. Via MiXCR, TCRdb re-called the multiplex PCR reads, giving one row per CDR3 protein. Of more than 450,000 distinct CDR3 sequences detected, under 20% appear once; the ten largest clones hold 12%. This sample also belongs to another study, concerning T cells in Graves' hyperthyroidism and ophthalmopathy.

The V call is TRBV5-1, the J call TRBJ2-7; 8 nucleotides align to TRBD2. The sequenced sample was peripheral blood mononuclear cells (PBMCs), obtained at new diagnosis, from a patient treated with antithyroid drugs. This sequence originates from a man aged 40-55 years with Graves disease. CDR3 protein: CASSPGTSREQYF. DNA for the CDR3: TGCGCCAGCAGCCCCGGGACTAGTCGCGAGCAGTACTTC.